This T cell receptor beta chain was sequenced in a study of glioma-infiltrating T cells after dendritic cell vaccination. This clone was seen just once. Its antigen is not known. Notes on the study in general: Only a small number of patients had complete blood and tumor samples.

This CDR3 comprises 15 residues. Germline loops: CDR1 SGHRS, CDR2 YFSETQ. V was clipped by 7 bases and J by 1 base; unmatched bases: 6. Using immunoSEQ multiplex PCR, the repertoire was profiled, and TCRdb retains in-frame clones only, with some absent. This table holds tens of thousands of clones, 82% found once. This rearrangement joins TRBV5-1 to TRBJ2-1; 9 positions match TRBD1. The sequence came from a human donor with glioblastoma. The input for sequencing was blood, taken before dendritic cell vaccination. CDR3 bases: TGCGCCAGCCTTCCGGGACAGGGTTCCTACAATGAGCAGTTCTTC. It encodes CASLPGQGSYNEQFF.